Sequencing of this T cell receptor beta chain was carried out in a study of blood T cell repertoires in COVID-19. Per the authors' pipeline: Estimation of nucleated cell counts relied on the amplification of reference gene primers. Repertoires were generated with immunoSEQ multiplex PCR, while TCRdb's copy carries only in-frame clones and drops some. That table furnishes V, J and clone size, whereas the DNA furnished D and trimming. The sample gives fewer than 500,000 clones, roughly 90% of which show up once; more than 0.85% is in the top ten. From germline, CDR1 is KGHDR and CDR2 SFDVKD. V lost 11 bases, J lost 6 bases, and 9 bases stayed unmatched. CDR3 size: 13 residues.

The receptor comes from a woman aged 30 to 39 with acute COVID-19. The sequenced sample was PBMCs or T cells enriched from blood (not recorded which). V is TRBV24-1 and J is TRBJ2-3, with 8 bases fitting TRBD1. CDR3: CAIETGAMDTQYF. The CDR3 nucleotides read TGTGCCATAGAGACAGGGGCGATGGATACGCAGTATTTT.